The 9 T cell receptor beta chains below come from one sample, sequenced in a study of beta chain features in type 1 diabetes. Findings of the study overall: Significant though moderate, a shortening of TCRB CDR3s appeared in all four CD4+ subsets of Type 1 diabetes patients.

These receptors are not linked to any known antigen. As every portion of the isolated RNA was reverse transcribed, the sequencing read expressed TCRB transcripts. Generated by immunoSEQ multiplex PCR, the TCRdb table keeps only in-frame clones and is missing some. The sample lists 600,000 to 700,000 clones, around 12% occurring once. The sample was naive CD4+ T cells from blood. The receptor source for this set is a man in his thirties or forties with type 1 diabetes.

There are a few counts of this clone. The V gene is TRBV4-2, the J gene TRBJ2-5, with 10 bases identical to TRBD1. Germline trimming cut 4 bases from V and 5 bases from J; bases unmatched to any gene: 7. This CDR3 comprises 15 residues. CDR1 and CDR2 from the germline V gene are LGHNA and YNFKEQ. As DNA, the CDR3 is TGTGCCAGCAGCCCAAGTCTGGACAGGGGGGAGACCCAGTACTTC. Encoded protein: CASSPSLDRGETQYF.

This chain uses TRBV7-6 with TRBJ2-3, with TRBD1 matching over 7 bases. There are 16 residues in the CDR3. Losses at the gene ends were 5 bases for V and 2 bases for J; bases not matched to a gene: 10. Germline V gene sequence: CDR1 SGHVS, CDR2 FNYEAQ. Written as DNA, the CDR3 is TGTGCCAGCAGCCGAATGACAGGGTGGAACACAGATACGCAGTATTTT. As protein: CASSRMTGWNTDTQYF.

In its sample, this clone was seen a few times. The rearrangement joins TRBV6-5 to TRBJ1-3; D is unresolved. The germline V and J ends were trimmed by 7 bases and 0 bases, with 13 bases remaining between them. Germline V lookup: CDR1 MNHEY, CDR2 SVGAGI. The CDR3 runs to 15 residues. CDR3 loop: CASKGSLLSGNTIYF. The DNA for the CDR3 is TGTGCCAGCAAGGGCAGCCTCCTCTCTGGAAACACCATATATTTT.

The chain couples TRBV5-1 to TRBJ2-3; D is perhaps TRBD2 (5 bases). This CDR3 contains 13 residues. Germline V gene lookup returns CDR1 SGHRS and CDR2 YFSETQ. Trimming took 5 bases from V and 6 from J, leaving 13 bases between them. The CDR3, as DNA: TGCGCCAGCAGTTTTGAGGGTTCGGATACGCAGTATTTT. Translation gives CASSFEGSDTQYF.

This clone was seen only a few times. The V and J genes are TRBV19 and TRBJ1-5; 8 bases agree with TRBD1. This CDR3 has 14 residues. V dropped 5 bases and J dropped 5; count of bases not matched to a gene: 5. CDR1 LNHDA and CDR2 SQIVND come from the germline V gene (reference sequence). CDR3 region: CASSPGTGYQPQHF. The CDR3, as DNA: TGTGCCAGTAGTCCTGGGACAGGCTATCAGCCCCAGCATTTT.

This chain connects TRBV18 to TRBJ2-7; possibly TRBD2 for D (6 bases). The CDR3 has 16 amino acids. Between the trimmed V and J ends, which lost 1 base and 7 bases, there was a span of 20 bases. Germline CDR1 and CDR2: KGHSH and LQKENI. As DNA, the CDR3 is TGTGCCAGCTCACCACTCCGGGACGGGGGTCGAGGAGAGCAGTACTTC. Translation gives CASSPLRDGGRGEQYF.

This clone was seen only a few times. V is TRBV7-9 and J is TRBJ2-3; D might be TRBD2 (6 bases). The CDR3 covers 13 residues. CDR1 and CDR2 (germline): SEHNR, FQNEAQ (reference sequence). V lost 1 base and J 6 bases, leaving 8 bases between the germline ends. The CDR3 DNA reads TGTGCCAGCAGCTTAGGGACTAAGGATACGCAGTATTTT. Its translation is CASSLGTKDTQYF. The full variable domain, with the rest looked up from reference TRBV7-9 and TRBJ2-3, is DTGVSQNPRHKITKRGQNVTFRCDPISEHNRLYWYRQTLGQGPEFLTYFQNEAQLEKSRLLSDRFSAERPKGSFSTLEIQRTEQGDSAMYLCASSLGTKDTQYFGPGTRLTVL.

This clone was found a few times. V and J are TRBV2 and TRBJ1-1; possible D gene TRBD1, 6 bases. The V gene's germline CDR1 is SNHLY and CDR2 FYNNEI. The CDR3 consists of 12 residues. The germline V and J ends were trimmed by 6 bases and 8 bases, with 13 bases remaining between them. The DNA for the CDR3 is TGTGCCAGCAGGGTGGACAGCGCCGAAGCTTTCTTT. This sequence encodes CASRVDSAEAFF.

The table lists this clone with a few counts. The chain joins TRBV4-2 to TRBJ2-1; D is uncertain. CDR1 is LGHNA and CDR2 is YNFKEQ in the germline V gene. V lost 3 bases to trimming and J lost 0 bases, with 15 bases between them. The CDR3 runs 17 residues. The CDR3 DNA reads as TGTGCCAGCAGCCACCGACCCGGCCGCCTCTCCTACAATGAGCAGTTCTTC. Translation: CASSHRPGRLSYNEQFF.